Here is one TCR beta chain with its context. This record comes from a study of blood T cell repertoires in COVID-19. Study-level background: Sources were T cells, B-cell-depleted T cells, or PBMCs; the material itself was cDNA or gDNA.

In the original processing: The assay estimated nucleated cells by amplifying reference gene primers. This table comes from immunoSEQ multiplex PCR, and its TCRdb copy is limited to in-frame clones, with some not included. V, J and clone size reflect that table, while D and trimming were determined from the DNA. Here the sample spans about 230,000 clones, 65% to 90% being singletons. This TCR was recovered from a man between 45 and 60 years old with COVID-19, enrolled during active disease. Sequencing was done on a sample of peripheral blood.

The CDR3 protein is CASSFQGVPGQVHSPLHF. The DNA for the CDR3 is TGTGCCAGCAGTTTCCAAGGGGTTCCGGGACAGGTCCATTCACCCCTCCACTTT. This chain connects TRBV2 to TRBJ1-6; 8 bases match TRBD1. V shed 5 bases, J shed 8 bases, and the junction held 17 bases outside the gene matches. The germline CDR1 and CDR2 sequences are SNHLY and FYNNEI. The length of the CDR3 is 18 residues.